This T cell receptor (beta chain) was obtained from a study of blood T cell repertoires in COVID-19. Across the study: Specimens from acute and convalescent COVID-19 originated in the United States, Italy and Spain.

The method was immunoSEQ multiplex PCR; TCRdb's version includes in-frame clones alone and lacks a portion of them. The table lists roughly 250,000 clones, around 90% of them singletons. Germline V gives CDR1 SGHDT, CDR2 YYEEEE. V gave up 2 bases and J gave up 11 bases, with 10 bases separating them. The CDR3 loop spans 11 amino acids. The sample taken for sequencing was peripheral blood. The TCR originated in a woman aged 40 to 50 who had recovered from COVID-19. The rearrangement joins TRBV5-6 to TRBJ1-2; D possibly corresponds to TRBD1 (6 bases). CDR3 DNA sequence: TGTGCCAGCAGCTTTAGGGGGAGTTACACCTTC. Its translation: CASSFRGSYTF. The entire variable domain, with the rest obtained from reference TRBV5-6 and TRBJ1-2, is as follows: DAGVTQSPTHLIKTRGQQVTLRCSPKSGHDTVSWYQQALGQGPQFIFQYYEEEERQRGNFPDRFSGHQFPNYSSELNVNALLLGDSALYLCASSFRGSYTFGSGTRLTVV.